This T cell receptor beta chain was captured by sequencing in a study of naive and memory T cell subsets. Blood and skin TCR RNA was reverse transcribed with alpha and beta constant primers. TCRdb itself ran the 5' RACE reads through MiXCR, one entry per CDR3 protein. The sample carries approximately 27,000 distinct CDR3 sequences, approximately 22% recorded once. This clonotype is judged medium-sized. Adult healthy volunteers gave 2.5 ml peripheral blood for whole-blood RNA. TCR cDNA received a 3' ligated oligonucleotide that carried a UMI. Germline assignment: CDR1 SGHVS and CDR2 FQNEAQ. The germline V and J ends were trimmed by 3 bases and 7 bases, with 16 bases remaining between them. The CDR3 sequence is 15 residues long.

The chain recombines TRBV7-8 with TRBJ2-1; possible D gene TRBD1, 6 bases. This TCR was recovered from a female donor in good health. CDR3 protein: CASSFRDNPRNEQFF. CDR3 coding DNA: TGTGCCAGCAGCTTCCGGGACAACCCAAGGAATGAGCAGTTCTTC. The full variable domain, in which reference TRBV7-8 and TRBJ2-1 provide the parts outside the CDR3, is GAGVSQSPRYKVAKRGQDVALRCDPISGHVSLFWYQQALGQGPEFLTYFQNEAQLDKSGLPSDRFFAERPEGSVSTLKIQRTQQEDSAVYLCASSFRDNPRNEQFFGPGTRLTVL.